This T cell receptor (beta chain) was captured in a study of early T cells in non-severe SARS-CoV-2 infection. Study details: Sequencing targeted bulk RNA from unsorted whole blood, leaving chains unpaired.

Study-level findings and limits: Reliance on VDJdb matching favored anti-spike CD8 responses; private and CD4 specificities were missed.

Individual cDNA molecules carried attached unique molecular identifiers. TCRdb called the 5' RACE reads again in MiXCR, with one record for every CDR3 protein. The repertoire holds 20,000 to 25,000 distinct CDR3 sequences, with around 4.2% as singletons. V shed 5 bases and J shed 5 bases, with 18 bases lying between them. Looked up from germline, CDR1 is SEHNR and CDR2 is FQNEAQ (reference sequence). CDR3 size: 16 residues. A remark on this clonotype: Its antigen is unknown.

The sample comprised whole blood. The clonotype was recovered from an adult who was a healthcare worker with PCR-confirmed SARS-CoV-2 infection or an uninfected control (not recorded which). The chain joins TRBV7-9 to TRBJ1-4; perhaps TRBD1 as D (6 bases). Here the CDR3 reads CASSPDRIGRNEKLFF. CDR3 DNA: TGTGCCAGCAGCCCCGACAGGATTGGGCGAAATGAAAAACTGTTTTTT.